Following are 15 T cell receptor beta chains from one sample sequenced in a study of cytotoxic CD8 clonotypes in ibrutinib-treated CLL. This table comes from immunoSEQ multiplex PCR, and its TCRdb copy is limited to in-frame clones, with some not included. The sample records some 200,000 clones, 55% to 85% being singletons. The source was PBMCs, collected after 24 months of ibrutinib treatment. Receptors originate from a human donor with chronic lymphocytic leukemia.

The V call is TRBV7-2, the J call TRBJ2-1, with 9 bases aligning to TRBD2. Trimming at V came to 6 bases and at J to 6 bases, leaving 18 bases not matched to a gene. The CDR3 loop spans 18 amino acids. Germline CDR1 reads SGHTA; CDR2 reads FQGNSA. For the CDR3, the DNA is TGTGCCAGCAGTTTATTTCCACCCTCGGGACTAGCTAGCAATGAGCAGTTCTTC. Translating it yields CASSLFPPSGLASNEQFF.

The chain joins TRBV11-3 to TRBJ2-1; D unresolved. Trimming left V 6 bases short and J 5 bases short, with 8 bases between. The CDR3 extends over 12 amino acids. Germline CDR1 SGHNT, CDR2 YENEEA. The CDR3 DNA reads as TGTGCCAGCAGTCTGGAAAACAATGAGCAGTTCTTC. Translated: CASSLENNEQFF.

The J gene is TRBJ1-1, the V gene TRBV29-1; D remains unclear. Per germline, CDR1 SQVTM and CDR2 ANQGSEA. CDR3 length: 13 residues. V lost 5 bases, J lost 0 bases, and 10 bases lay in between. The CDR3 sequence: CSVKDGLNTEAFF. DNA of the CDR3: TGCAGCGTTAAGGACGGTTTGAACACTGAAGCTTTCTTT. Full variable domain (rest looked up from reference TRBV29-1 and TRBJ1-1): SAVISQKPSRDICQRGTSLTIQCQVDSQVTMMFWYRQQPGQSLTLIATANQGSEATYESGFVIDKFPISRPNLTFSTLTVSNMSPEDSSIYLCSVKDGLNTEAFFGQGTRLTVV.

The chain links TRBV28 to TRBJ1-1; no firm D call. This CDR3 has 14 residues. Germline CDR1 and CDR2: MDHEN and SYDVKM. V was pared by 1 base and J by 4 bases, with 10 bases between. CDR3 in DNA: TGTGCCAGCAGTTTATTGGAATACGGCACTGAAGCTTTCTTT. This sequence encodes CASSLLEYGTEAFF.

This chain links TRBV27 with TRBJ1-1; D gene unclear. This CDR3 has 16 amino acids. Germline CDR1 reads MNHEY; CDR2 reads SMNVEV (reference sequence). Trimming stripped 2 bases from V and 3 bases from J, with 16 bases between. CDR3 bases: TGTGCCAGCAGTTTAAGCTTACCATTAAGGGACACTGAAGCTTTCTTT. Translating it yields CASSLSLPLRDTEAFF.

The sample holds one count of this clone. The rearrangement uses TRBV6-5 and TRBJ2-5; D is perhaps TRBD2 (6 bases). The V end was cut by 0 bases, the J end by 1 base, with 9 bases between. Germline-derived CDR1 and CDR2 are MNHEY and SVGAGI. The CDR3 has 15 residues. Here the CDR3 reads CASSYSGGTQETQYF. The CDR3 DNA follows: TGTGCCAGCAGTTACTCAGGCGGGACCCAAGAGACCCAGTACTTC.

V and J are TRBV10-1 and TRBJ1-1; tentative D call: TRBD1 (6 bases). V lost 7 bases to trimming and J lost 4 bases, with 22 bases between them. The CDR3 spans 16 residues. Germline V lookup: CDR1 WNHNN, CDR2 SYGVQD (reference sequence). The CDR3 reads CASTIRQDPEGTEAFF. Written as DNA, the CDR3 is TGCGCCAGCACAATTAGACAGGATCCCGAGGGCACTGAAGCTTTCTTT.

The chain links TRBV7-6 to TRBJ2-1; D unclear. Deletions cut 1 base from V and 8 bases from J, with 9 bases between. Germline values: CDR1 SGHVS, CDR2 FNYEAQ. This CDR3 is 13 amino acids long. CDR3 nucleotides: TGTGCCAGCAGCTTAGGGGAATCGGATGAGCAGTTCTTC. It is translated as CASSLGESDEQFF.

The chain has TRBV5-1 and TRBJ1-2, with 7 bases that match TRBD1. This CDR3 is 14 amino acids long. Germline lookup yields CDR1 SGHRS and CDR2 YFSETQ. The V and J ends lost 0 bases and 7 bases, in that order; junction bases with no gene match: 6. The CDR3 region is CASSLGGQLTGYTF. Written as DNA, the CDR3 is TGCGCCAGCAGCTTGGGGGGACAGTTAACTGGCTACACCTTC.

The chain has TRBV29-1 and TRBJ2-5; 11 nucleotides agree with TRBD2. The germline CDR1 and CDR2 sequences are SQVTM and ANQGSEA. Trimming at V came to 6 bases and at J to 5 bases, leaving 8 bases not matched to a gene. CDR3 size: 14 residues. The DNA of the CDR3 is TGCAGCGTCCTAGCGGGAGGCTTCGGGGAGACCCAGTACTTC. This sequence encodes CSVLAGGFGETQYF.

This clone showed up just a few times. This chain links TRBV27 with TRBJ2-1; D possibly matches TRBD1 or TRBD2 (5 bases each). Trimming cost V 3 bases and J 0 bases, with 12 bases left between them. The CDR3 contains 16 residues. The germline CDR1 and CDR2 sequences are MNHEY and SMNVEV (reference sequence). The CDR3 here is CASSFRGWSSYNEQFF. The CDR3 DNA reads TGTGCCAGCAGTTTCCGGGGCTGGAGCTCCTACAATGAGCAGTTCTTC.

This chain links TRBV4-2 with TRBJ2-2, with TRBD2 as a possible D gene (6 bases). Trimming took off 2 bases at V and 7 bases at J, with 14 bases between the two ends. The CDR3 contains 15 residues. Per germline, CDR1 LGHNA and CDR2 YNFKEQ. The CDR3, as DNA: TGTGCCAGCAGCCAATTCGGGAGAGGGATCGGGGAGCTGTTTTTT. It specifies CASSQFGRGIGELFF.

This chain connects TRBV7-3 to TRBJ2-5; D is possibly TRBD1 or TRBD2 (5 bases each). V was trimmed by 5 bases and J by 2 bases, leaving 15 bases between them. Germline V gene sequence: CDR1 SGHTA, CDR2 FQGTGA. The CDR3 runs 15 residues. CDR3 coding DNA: TGTGCCAGCAGCGAATCGGGACGCGTACAAGAGACCCAGTACTTC. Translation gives CASSESGRVQETQYF.

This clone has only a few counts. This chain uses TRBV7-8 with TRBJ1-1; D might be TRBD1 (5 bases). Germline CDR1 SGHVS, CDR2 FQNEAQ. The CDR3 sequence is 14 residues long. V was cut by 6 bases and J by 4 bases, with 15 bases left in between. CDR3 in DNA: TGTGCCAGCAGACCCTATCCGGGACCCACTGAAGCTTTCTTT. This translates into CASRPYPGPTEAFF.

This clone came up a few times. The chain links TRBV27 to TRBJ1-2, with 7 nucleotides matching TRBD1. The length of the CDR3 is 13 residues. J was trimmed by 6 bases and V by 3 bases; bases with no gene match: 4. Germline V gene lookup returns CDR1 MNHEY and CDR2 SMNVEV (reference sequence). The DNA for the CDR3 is TGTGCCAGCAGTTTGAAGGGGGCCAATGGCTACACCTTC. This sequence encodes CASSLKGANGYTF.